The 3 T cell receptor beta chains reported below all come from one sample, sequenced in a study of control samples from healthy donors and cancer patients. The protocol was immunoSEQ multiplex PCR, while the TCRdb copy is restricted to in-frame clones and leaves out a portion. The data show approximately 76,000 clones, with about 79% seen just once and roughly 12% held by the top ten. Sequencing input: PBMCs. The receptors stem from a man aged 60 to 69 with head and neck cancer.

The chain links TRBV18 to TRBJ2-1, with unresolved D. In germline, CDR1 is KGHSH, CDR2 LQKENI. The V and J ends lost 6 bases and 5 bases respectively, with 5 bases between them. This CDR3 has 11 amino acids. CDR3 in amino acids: CASSPNNEQFF. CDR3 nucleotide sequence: TGTGCCAGCTCTCCGAACAATGAGCAGTTCTTC. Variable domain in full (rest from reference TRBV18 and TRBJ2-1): NAGVMQNPRHLVRRRGQEARLRCSPMKGHSHVYWYRQLPEEGLKFMVYLQKENIIDESGMPKERFSAEFPKEGPSILRIQQVVRGDSAAYFCASSPNNEQFFGPGTRLTVL.

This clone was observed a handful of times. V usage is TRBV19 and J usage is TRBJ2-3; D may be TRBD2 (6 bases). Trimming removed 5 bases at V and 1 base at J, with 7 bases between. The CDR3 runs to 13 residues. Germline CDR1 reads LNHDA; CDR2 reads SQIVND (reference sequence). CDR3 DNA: TGTGCCAGTAGTCCGGGGGGCACAGATACGCAGTATTTT. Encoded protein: CASSPGGTDTQYF.

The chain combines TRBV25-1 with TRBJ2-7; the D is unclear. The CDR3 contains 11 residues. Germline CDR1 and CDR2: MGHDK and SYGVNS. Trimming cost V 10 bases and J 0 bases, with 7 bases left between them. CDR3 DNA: TGTGCCAACGGGCCCTCCTACGAGCAGTACTTC. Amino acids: CANGPSYEQYF.